The 17 T cell receptor beta chains given below trace back to one sample, sequenced in a study of T cells in Graves' hyperthyroidism and ophthalmopathy. The TCR beta CDR3 regions underwent amplification using RNA transcripts as the source. The HTBI set primed first-round TCR CDR3 RT-PCR. TCRdb analysed the multiplex PCR reads with MiXCR anew, one entry per CDR3 protein. The sample has a few hundred thousand distinct CDR3 sequences, roughly 16% seen once. The sequenced sample was blood. The receptors shown here come from a woman in her twenties or thirties with Graves' ophthalmopathy.

Ten or more counts support this clonotype. The chain carries TRBV7-8 and TRBJ1-4; D not certain. Deletions cut 1 base from V and 8 bases from J, with 14 bases between. The CDR3 totals 15 residues. Germline loops: CDR1 SGHVS, CDR2 FQNEAQ. The CDR3 sequence: CASSLGPTRREKLFF. The CDR3, as DNA: TGTGCCAGCAGCTTAGGCCCCACCCGGCGAGAAAAACTGTTTTTT. The whole variable domain, remainder taken from reference TRBV7-8 and TRBJ1-4, is GAGVSQSPRYKVAKRGQDVALRCDPISGHVSLFWYQQALGQGPEFLTYFQNEAQLDKSGLPSDRFFAERPEGSVSTLKIQRTQQEDSAVYLCASSLGPTRREKLFFGSGTQLSVL.

The rearrangement uses TRBV19 and TRBJ1-1; 7 bases match TRBD1. This CDR3 comprises 15 residues. The ends lost 4 bases at V and 7 bases at J; junction bases unmatched: 12. Germline V gene lookup returns CDR1 LNHDA and CDR2 SQIVND (reference sequence). Here the CDR3 DNA reads TGTGCCAGTAGTACCCCGACAGGGATATCGGGTGAAGCTTTCTTT. Amino acids: CASSTPTGISGEAFF.

In this sample, this clonotype turned up many times. This sequence joins TRBV27 and TRBJ2-7, with TRBD1 identical over 7 bases. The CDR3 runs 15 residues. The germline gives CDR1 MNHEY, CDR2 SMNVEV (reference sequence). V gave up 5 bases and J gave up 4 bases; unmatched junction bases: 11. The CDR3 DNA sequence: TGTGCCAGCAGTAGGGGGACAGTGGGACCTTACGAGCAGTACTTC. Translated: CASSRGTVGPYEQYF.

This clonotype was seen at least ten times. The chain is built from TRBV20-1 and TRBJ2-1, with D possibly matching TRBD1 (5 bases). The CDR3 runs 17 residues. The V and J ends lost 0 bases and 0 bases respectively, with 15 bases between them. The germline V gene encodes CDR1 DFQATT and CDR2 SNEGSKA (reference sequence). CDR3 protein: CSARDGRGSSSYNEQFF. In nucleotides, the CDR3 is TGCAGTGCTAGAGATGGAAGGGGTTCCTCCTCCTACAATGAGCAGTTCTTC.

In this sample, this clonotype turned up many times. V gene TRBV28 combines with J gene TRBJ2-7; D call uncertain. This CDR3 is 13 amino acids long. Germline V CDR1 and CDR2: MDHEN, SYDVKM. V gave up 5 bases and J gave up 2 bases, with 10 bases separating them. This CDR3 is CASSKGRPYEQYF. The CDR3 bases are TGTGCCAGCAGTAAGGGCCGACCCTACGAGCAGTACTTC.

The V gene is TRBV6-5, the J gene TRBJ1-1, with unresolved D. The ends were cut back, 2 bases at V and 1 base at J, with 5 bases in the middle. The germline gives CDR1 MNHEY, CDR2 SVGAGI. The CDR3 spans 13 residues. This CDR3 reads CASSYVKNTEAFF. The CDR3 nucleotides read TGTGCCAGCAGTTACGTCAAGAACACTGAAGCTTTCTTT.

This clonotype was detected ten times or more. J is TRBJ1-1 and V is TRBV2; D gene uncertain. Trimming removed 4 bases at V and 0 bases at J, with 9 bases between. This CDR3 has 14 residues. Germline CDR1 and CDR2: SNHLY and FYNNEI. The CDR3 protein is CASSVRQLNTEAFF. In nucleotides, the CDR3 is TGTGCCAGCAGTGTGCGGCAGCTGAACACTGAAGCTTTCTTT.

This chain connects TRBV4-3 to TRBJ2-5; tentative D call: TRBD1 (5 bases). The CDR3 is 13 amino acids. V dropped 8 bases and J dropped 4 bases, with 14 bases sitting between them. Germline-derived CDR1 and CDR2 are LGHNA and YSLEER. CDR3 protein: CASGRGAAETQYF. CDR3 nucleotides: TGCGCCAGCGGTAGGGGTGCAGCAGAGACCCAGTACTTC.

This clonotype was seen more than once but under ten times. V is TRBV7-2 and J is TRBJ1-4; no definite D call. The V and J ends lost 2 bases and 3 bases respectively, with 13 bases between them. CDR3 length: 16 amino acids. From germline, CDR1 is SGHTA and CDR2 FQGNSA. The DNA for the CDR3 is TGTGCCAGCAGCTTACTCAGCTCACTGTCTAATGAAAAACTGTTTTTT. Translating gives CASSLLSSLSNEKLFF.

In this sample, this clonotype turned up many times. The rearrangement uses TRBV28 and TRBJ2-1; D perhaps matches TRBD2 (6 bases). V was clipped by 5 bases and J by 8 bases, with 19 bases between them. CDR3 length: 15 residues. Germline V CDR1 and CDR2: MDHEN, SYDVKM. The CDR3 region has the DNA TGTGCCAGCAGTCCACCGGGACTCTTGTCCCATGAGCAGTTCTTC. It codes for CASSPPGLLSHEQFF.

The table lists this clonotype with many counts. This chain connects TRBV12-3 or TRBV12-4 to TRBJ1-2, with 7 bases fitting TRBD1. The CDR3 consists of 12 residues. Germline trimming cut 5 bases from V and 6 bases from J; bases unmatched to any gene: 3. The CDR3 spells CASSPGQDGYTF. Written as DNA, the CDR3 is TGTGCCAGCAGTCCCGGACAGGATGGCTACACCTTC.

V gene TRBV6-1 combines with J gene TRBJ1-5; 7 positions match TRBD1. Germline loops: CDR1 MNHNS, CDR2 SASEGT. Unmatched junction bases numbered 5, after V lost 6 bases and J lost 0 bases. This CDR3 is 15 amino acids long. For the CDR3, the DNA is TGTGCCAGCAGAGAAACAGGGGCTAGCAATCAGCCCCAGCATTTT. It is translated as CASRETGASNQPQHF.

This clonotype was seen a single time. This chain uses TRBV4-2 with TRBJ2-7; D remains unclear. The V end lost 0 bases, the J end lost 3 bases, and 9 bases lay between the germline ends. CDR3 length: 14 residues. The germline gives CDR1 LGHNA, CDR2 YNFKEQ. The CDR3 sequence is CASSQEKEDYEQYF. CDR3 coding DNA: TGTGCCAGCAGCCAAGAGAAGGAAGACTACGAGCAGTACTTC.

This clonotype was observed many times. The rearrangement uses TRBV7-2 and TRBJ2-1, with 11 bases identical to TRBD2. Unmatched junction bases numbered 4, after V lost 2 bases and J lost 7 bases. Germline V gives CDR1 SGHTA, CDR2 FQGNSA. This CDR3 contains 15 residues. The CDR3 coding sequence is TGTGCCAGCAGCTTATACACTAGCGGGAGTAATGAGCAGTTCTTC. It is translated as CASSLYTSGSNEQFF.

Only a few counts were recorded for this clonotype. This sequence joins TRBV30 and TRBJ1-5, with D possibly TRBD1 on 5 matching bases. Germline V lookup: CDR1 GTSNPN, CDR2 SVGIG (reference sequence). The CDR3 extends over 14 amino acids. Trimming cost V 6 bases and J 2 bases, with 14 bases left between them. CDR3 nucleotide sequence: TGTGCCTGCACCGAAGGGGTAGGCAATCAGCCCCAGCATTTT. Translation: CACTEGVGNQPQHF.

This clonotype was seen at least ten times. The chain links TRBV20-1 to TRBJ2-3; D is uncertain. Germline-derived CDR1 and CDR2 are DFQATT and SNEGSKA (reference sequence). V was trimmed by 7 bases and J by 1 base, leaving 15 bases between them. The CDR3 totals 14 residues. The CDR3 is CSVHGRLGTDTQYF. Written as DNA, the CDR3 is TGCAGTGTACACGGTCGACTTGGCACAGATACGCAGTATTTT.

This clonotype was picked up a small number of times. The rearrangement uses TRBV6-1 and TRBJ2-1; 10 nucleotides match TRBD1. Germline lookup yields CDR1 MNHNS and CDR2 SASEGT. There are 15 residues in the CDR3. V lost 6 bases, J lost 7 bases, and 9 bases stayed unmatched. This CDR3 reads CASRPGTGEVNEQFF. The CDR3 region has the DNA TGTGCCAGCAGACCCGGGACAGGGGAGGTTAATGAGCAGTTCTTC.